This T cell receptor (beta chain) was captured by sequencing in a study of human T cells and chemical hapten exposure. This clonotype was counted ten times or more. The CDR3 has 18 amino acids. The ends lost 6 bases at V and 7 bases at J; junction bases unmatched: 17. Stated time point: pre-sensitization, week 0. The treatment was: therapeutic diphenylcyclopropenone sensitization with weekly scalp DPC. TCRdb processed the RACE reads anew with MiXCR; each CDR3 protein has one entry. The table includes 300,000 to 450,000 distinct CDR3 sequences, more than 4.5% detected once. The receptor was derived from a woman aged 45 to 65 with alopecia areata. Some clones in this sample may be carry-over from other donors' samples. The chain carries TRBV12-3 or TRBV12-4 and TRBJ2-1; 11 bases are a match to TRBD2. The specimen comprised whole blood, sampled in connection with sensitization to the hapten diphenylcyclopropenone (DPC). The CDR3 sequence: CASSSETLAGGPGNEQFF. CDR3 nucleotide sequence: TGTGCCAGCAGCTCAGAAACCTTAGCGGGAGGGCCAGGGAATGAGCAGTTCTTC.